The subject of this entry is one T cell receptor beta chain. These data are taken from a study of human T cells and chemical hapten exposure. Whole-study context: Patches that contained 0.01% DPC were applied to the upper back and read at 6 days.

V lost 6 bases, J lost 9 bases, and 21 bases lay in between. CDR3 size: 15 residues. The germline CDR1 and CDR2 sequences are SNHLY and FYNNEI. The time point: patch test 3, about 24 weeks after DPC sensitization. Noted treatment: therapeutic diphenylcyclopropenone sensitization with weekly scalp DPC. TCRdb itself ran the RACE reads through MiXCR, one entry per CDR3 protein. The repertoire holds 95,000 to 150,000 distinct CDR3 sequences, with about 11% as singletons. Material: whole blood, obtained in connection with sensitization to the hapten diphenylcyclopropenone (DPC). The receptor's source is a woman aged 50 to 60 with alopecia areata. Some clones in this sample may be carry-over from other donors' samples. The J gene is TRBJ1-5, the V gene TRBV2; D unresolved. CDR3 in DNA: TGTGCCAGCAGACTAAGCGGGCGGGCCGTGGGGCCCCAGCATTTT. It encodes CASRLSGRAVGPQHF. Together with reference TRBV2 and TRBJ1-5, the CDR3 gives the full variable domain: EPEVTQTPSHQVTQMGQEVILRCVPISNHLYFYWYRQILGQKVEFLVSFYNNEISEKSEIFDDQFSVERPDGSNFTLKIRSTKLEDSAMYFCASRLSGRAVGPQHFGDGTRLSIL.